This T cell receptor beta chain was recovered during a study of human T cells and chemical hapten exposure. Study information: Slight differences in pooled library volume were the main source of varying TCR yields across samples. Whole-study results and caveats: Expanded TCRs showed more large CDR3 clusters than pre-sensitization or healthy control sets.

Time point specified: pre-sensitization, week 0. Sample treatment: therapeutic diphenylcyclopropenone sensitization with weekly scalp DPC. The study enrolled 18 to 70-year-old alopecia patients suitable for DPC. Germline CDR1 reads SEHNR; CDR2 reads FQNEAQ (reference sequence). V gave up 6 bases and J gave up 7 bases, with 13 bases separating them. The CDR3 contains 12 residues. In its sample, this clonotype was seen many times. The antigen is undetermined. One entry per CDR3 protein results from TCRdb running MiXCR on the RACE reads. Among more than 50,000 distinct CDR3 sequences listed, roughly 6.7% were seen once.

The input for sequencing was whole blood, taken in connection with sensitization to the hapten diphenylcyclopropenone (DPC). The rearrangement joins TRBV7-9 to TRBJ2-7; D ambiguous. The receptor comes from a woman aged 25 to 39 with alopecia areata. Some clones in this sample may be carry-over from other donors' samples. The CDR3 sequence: CASRPLPREQYF. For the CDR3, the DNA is TGTGCCAGCAGGCCCCTCCCGCGGGAGCAGTACTTC.